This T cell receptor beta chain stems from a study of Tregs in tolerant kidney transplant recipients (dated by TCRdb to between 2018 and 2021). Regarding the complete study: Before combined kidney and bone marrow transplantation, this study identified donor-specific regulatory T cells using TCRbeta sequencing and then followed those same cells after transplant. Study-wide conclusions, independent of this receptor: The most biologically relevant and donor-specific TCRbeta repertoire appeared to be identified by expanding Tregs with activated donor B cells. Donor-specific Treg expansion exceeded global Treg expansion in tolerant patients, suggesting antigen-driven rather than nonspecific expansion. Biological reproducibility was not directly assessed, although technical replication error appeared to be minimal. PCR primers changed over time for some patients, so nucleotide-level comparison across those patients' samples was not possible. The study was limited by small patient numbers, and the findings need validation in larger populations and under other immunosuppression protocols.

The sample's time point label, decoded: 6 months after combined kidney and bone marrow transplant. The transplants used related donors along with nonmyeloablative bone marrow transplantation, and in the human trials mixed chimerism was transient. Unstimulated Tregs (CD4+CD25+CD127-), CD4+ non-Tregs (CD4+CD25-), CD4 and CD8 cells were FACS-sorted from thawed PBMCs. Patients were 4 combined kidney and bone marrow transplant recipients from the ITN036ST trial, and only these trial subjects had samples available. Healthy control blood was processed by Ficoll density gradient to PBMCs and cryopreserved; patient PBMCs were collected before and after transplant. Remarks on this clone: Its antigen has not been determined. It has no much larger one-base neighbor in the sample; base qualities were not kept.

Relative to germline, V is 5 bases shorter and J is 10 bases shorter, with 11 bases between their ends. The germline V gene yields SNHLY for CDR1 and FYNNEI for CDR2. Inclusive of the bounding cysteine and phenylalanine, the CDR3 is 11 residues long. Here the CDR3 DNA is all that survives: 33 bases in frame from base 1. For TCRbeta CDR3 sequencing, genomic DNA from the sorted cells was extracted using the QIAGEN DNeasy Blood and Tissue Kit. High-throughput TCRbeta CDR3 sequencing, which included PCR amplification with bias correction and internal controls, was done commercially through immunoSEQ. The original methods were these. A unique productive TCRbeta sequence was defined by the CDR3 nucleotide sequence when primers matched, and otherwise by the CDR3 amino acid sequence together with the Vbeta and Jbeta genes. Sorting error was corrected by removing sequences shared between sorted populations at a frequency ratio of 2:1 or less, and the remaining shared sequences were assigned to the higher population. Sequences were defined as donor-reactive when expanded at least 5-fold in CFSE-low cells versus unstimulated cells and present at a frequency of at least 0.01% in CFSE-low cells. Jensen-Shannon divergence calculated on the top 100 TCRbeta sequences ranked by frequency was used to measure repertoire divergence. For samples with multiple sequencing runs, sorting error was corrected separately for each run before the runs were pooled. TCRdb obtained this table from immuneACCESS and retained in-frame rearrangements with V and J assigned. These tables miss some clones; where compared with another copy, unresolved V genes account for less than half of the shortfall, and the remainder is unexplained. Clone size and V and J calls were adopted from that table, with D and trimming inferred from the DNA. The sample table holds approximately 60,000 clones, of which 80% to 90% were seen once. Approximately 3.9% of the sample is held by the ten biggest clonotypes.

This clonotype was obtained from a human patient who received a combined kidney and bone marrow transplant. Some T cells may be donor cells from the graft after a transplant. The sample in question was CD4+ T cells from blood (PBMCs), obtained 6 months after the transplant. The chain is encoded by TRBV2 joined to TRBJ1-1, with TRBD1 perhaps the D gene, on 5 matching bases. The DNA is TGTGCCAGCAGTCTTGGCAGGGTAGCTTTCTTT. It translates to CASSLGRVAFF.